This T cell receptor beta chain was captured by sequencing in a study of beta chain features in type 1 diabetes. This clone was counted between two and nine times. What it binds is unknown. The CDR3 extends over 14 amino acids. V was pared by 4 bases and J by 0 bases, with 10 bases between. CDR1 is SGDLS and CDR2 is YYNGEE in the germline V gene. Investigators reverse transcribed all isolated RNA, so they sequenced expressed TCRB transcripts. Assay: immunoSEQ multiplex PCR; the TCRdb copy retains only in-frame clones and omits some. This table holds 300,000 to 450,000 clones, around an eighth found once. The study's findings and limits: In all four CD4+ subsets, TCRB CDR3 length was significantly, moderately reduced in type 1 diabetes.

The receptor comes from a woman between 18 and 30 years old with type 1 diabetes. This chain joins TRBV9 and TRBJ1-1, with D perhaps TRBD1 (5 bases). Sequencing was done on a sample of naive CD4+ T cells from blood. CDR3 coding DNA: TGTGCCAGCAGCCCAACGACAGTGAACACTGAAGCTTTCTTT. Translation: CASSPTTVNTEAFF.